The clone carrying this T cell receptor beta chain showed up just once. What it binds is not known. The source of the sample is a study of cytomegalovirus exposure and HLA in healthy donors. Regarding the study as a whole: Earlier analysis found most TCR beta V segments productive about 87% or about 30% of the time. Beyond CMV serostatus, there was no information to go on about immune exposure. Donors belonging to an Asian-associated ancestry cluster reportedly showed fewer N-insertions in productive TCRs than the approximately 700-donor mean, according to what a later analysis found.

This CDR3 is 15 amino acids long. The germline CDR1 and CDR2 sequences are SGDLS and YYNGEE. V lost 0 bases, J lost 4 bases, and 4 bases stayed unmatched. The PCR ran on 60 Vbeta and 13 Jbeta primers. Measured with immunoSEQ multiplex PCR; TCRdb has only the in-frame clones, and not every one. This table holds about 110,000 clones, roughly 84% found once. The sequence derives from a man aged 25-40 years in good health and CMV-seropositive. Sequencing input: PBMCs. V and J are TRBV9 and TRBJ2-3; 8 bases agree with TRBD1. The CDR3 DNA sequence: TGTGCCAGCAGCGTAGCAGGGGGCGCACCAGATACGCAGTATTTT. Protein sequence: CASSVAGGAPDTQYF.